These T cell receptor beta chains were read from a single sample in a study of metastatic and nonmetastatic thyroid tumors. TCRdb re-analyzed the PCR reads through MiXCR. The table includes 9,500 to 13,000 clones, roughly 30% detected once. Sequences were obtained from tumor tissue. The receptors derive from a female donor with papillary thyroid cancer or a benign thyroid nodule (not recorded which). Some clones in this sample may be carry-over from other donors' samples. Each CDR3 is given with its conserved first and last residue. The D gene is left open where the match is weak. Expanded clones are given a class, and other clones once, few, many or no size at all.

d_call: NA; v_call: TRBV28; clone_size: many; j_call: TRBJ1-3; cdr3_aa: CASSRGGLRDTIYF; cdr3_nt: TGTGCCAGCAGTCGCGGGGGCCTCCGAGACACCATATATTTT
d_call: NA; v_call: TRBV18; clone_size: NA; j_call: TRBJ2-1; cdr3_aa: CSSSPFNEQFF; cdr3_nt: TGTTCTAGCTCACCTTTCAATGAGCAGTTCTTC
d_call: NA; v_call: TRBV5-1; clone_size: NA; j_call: TRBJ1-2; cdr3_aa: CASSLFSAGGYGYTF; cdr3_nt: TGCGCCAGCAGCTTGTTCTCGGCAGGAGGCTATGGCTACACCTTC
d_call: NA; v_call: TRBV28; clone_size: NA; j_call: TRBJ1-2; cdr3_aa: CASSLLFWQGNGGYTF; cdr3_nt: TGTGCCAGCAGTTTACTTTTTTGGCAGGGGAATGGGGGCTACACCTTC
d_call: TRBD1; v_call: TRBV6-1; clone_size: NA; j_call: TRBJ1-2; cdr3_aa: CASRGGQFYGYTF; cdr3_nt: TGTGCCAGCAGGGGGGGACAGTTCTATGGCTACACCTTC
d_call: NA; v_call: TRBV20-1; clone_size: many; j_call: TRBJ1-1; cdr3_aa: CSASPRGWGTEAFF; cdr3_nt: TGCAGTGCTAGCCCCCGGGGGTGGGGGACTGAAGCCTTCTTT
d_call: NA; v_call: TRBV6-2/TRBV6-3; clone_size: few; j_call: TRBJ2-3; cdr3_aa: CAVMSRNWVDTQYF; cdr3_nt: TGTGCCGTTATGTCCAGGAATTGGGTTGATACGCAGTATTTT
d_call: NA; v_call: TRBV3-1; clone_size: NA; j_call: TRBJ1-6; cdr3_aa: CASSQVTRVGNSPLHF; cdr3_nt: TGTGCCAGCAGCCAAGTGACAAGGGTGGGGAATTCACCCCTCCACTTT
d_call: TRBD1; v_call: TRBV11-2; clone_size: few; j_call: TRBJ2-3; cdr3_aa: CASSLDPDRDHWHRGDTQYF; cdr3_nt: TGTGCCAGCAGCTTGGATCCGGACAGGGACCACTGGCACCGGGGAGATACGCAGTATTTT
d_call: NA; v_call: TRBV20-1; clone_size: few; j_call: TRBJ2-4; cdr3_aa: CSGAAKNIQYF; cdr3_nt: TGCAGTGGAGCAGCCAAAAACATTCAGTACTTC
d_call: NA; v_call: TRBV11-2; clone_size: NA; j_call: TRBJ1-5; cdr3_aa: CASSPGLNQPQHF; cdr3_nt: TGTGCCAGCAGTCCGGGACTGAATCAGCCCCAGCATTTT
d_call: NA; v_call: TRBV27; clone_size: NA; j_call: TRBJ1-2; cdr3_aa: CASSFGQNYGYTF; cdr3_nt: TGTGCCAGCAGTTTTGGACAGAACTATGGCTACACCTTC
d_call: NA; v_call: TRBV24-1; clone_size: few; j_call: TRBJ2-2; cdr3_aa: CATSDFTYTGELFF; cdr3_nt: TGTGCCACCAGTGATTTCACTTACACCGGGGAGCTGTTTTTT
d_call: NA; v_call: TRBV12-3/TRBV12-4; clone_size: few; j_call: TRBJ2-7; cdr3_aa: CASSHPGQRDEQYF; cdr3_nt: TGTGCCAGCAGTCACCCGGGCCAACGGGACGAGCAGTACTTC
d_call: NA; v_call: TRBV29-1; clone_size: few; j_call: TRBJ2-7; cdr3_aa: CSVPGQGAYEQYF; cdr3_nt: TGCAGCGTACCGGGGCAGGGAGCCTACGAGCAGTACTTC
d_call: NA; v_call: TRBV12-3/TRBV12-4; clone_size: NA; j_call: TRBJ1-4; cdr3_aa: CASSSNQRGEKLFF; cdr3_nt: TGTGCCAGCAGTTCCAACCAGAGGGGCGAAAAACTGTTTTTT
d_call: NA; v_call: TRBV4-2; clone_size: NA; j_call: TRBJ2-5; cdr3_aa: CASNQGGLPGEETQYF; cdr3_nt: TGTGCCAGCAACCAAGGCGGCTTACCTGGGGAAGAGACCCAGTACTTC
d_call: NA; v_call: TRBV30; clone_size: NA; j_call: TRBJ1-2; cdr3_aa: CALGRLYGYTF; cdr3_nt: TGTGCCCTGGGGCGGCTCTATGGCTACACCTTC
d_call: NA; v_call: TRBV9; clone_size: many; j_call: TRBJ2-1; cdr3_aa: CASSVAGFLGHEQFF; cdr3_nt: TGTGCCAGCAGCGTAGCAGGATTTCTCGGGCATGAGCAGTTCTTC
d_call: NA; v_call: TRBV5-5; clone_size: NA; j_call: TRBJ2-7; cdr3_aa: CASSLFGVRDEQYF; cdr3_nt: TGTGCCAGCAGCTTGTTTGGGGTCCGGGACGAGCAGTACTTC
d_call: NA; v_call: TRBV3-1; clone_size: once; j_call: TRBJ1-2; cdr3_aa: CASSRSGKANYGYTF; cdr3_nt: TGTGCCAGCAGCCGATCAGGCAAGGCTAACTATGGCTACACCTTC
d_call: NA; v_call: TRBV24-1; clone_size: few; j_call: TRBJ1-2; cdr3_aa: CATSERGGQEDYGYTF; cdr3_nt: TGTGCCACCAGTGAACGAGGTGGCCAGGAAGACTATGGCTACACCTTC
d_call: NA; v_call: TRBV6-5; clone_size: few; j_call: TRBJ2-7; cdr3_aa: CASSYGLMGYEQYF; cdr3_nt: TGTGCCAGCAGTTACGGCCTCATGGGGTACGAGCAGTACTTC
d_call: TRBD1; v_call: TRBV19; clone_size: medium-sized; j_call: TRBJ2-3; cdr3_aa: CASSIVPGQGVNLGTQYF; cdr3_nt: TGTGCCAGTAGTATAGTCCCCGGCCAGGGGGTGAATTTAGGTACGCAGTATTTT
d_call: TRBD2; v_call: TRBV19; clone_size: few; j_call: TRBJ2-1; cdr3_aa: CASSPGTSGWQFF; cdr3_nt: TGTGCCAGTAGTCCGGGGACTAGCGGGTGGCAGTTCTTC
d_call: NA; v_call: TRBV19; clone_size: many; j_call: TRBJ1-1; cdr3_aa: CASEMRLNTEAFF; cdr3_nt: TGTGCCAGTGAGATGAGACTTAACACTGAAGCTTTCTTT